These 24 T cell receptor beta chains originate from one sample sequenced in a study of blood T cells in healthy people across ages. The second PCR ran about 6 to 12 cycles with a sample-barcoded 5' primer and J-beta primers. TCRdb used MiXCR to reprocess the 5' RACE reads, holding one entry per CDR3 protein. The repertoire holds hundreds of thousands of distinct CDR3 sequences, roughly two fifths seen once, with 30% in the top ten. The specimen was blood. The origin of the receptors is a man at least 80 years old in good health.

Notes on this clonotype: Sequence at one end of the junction differs from germline and may be a read error. The V and J genes are TRBV2 and TRBJ1-5; possibly TRBD1 for D (5 bases). The V gene's germline CDR1 is SNHLY and CDR2 FYNNEI. The CDR3 has 15 residues. As DNA, the CDR3 is TGTGCCAGCAGTAAAGCGGGGCTGGGCAATCAGCCCCAGCATTTT. Amino acid sequence: CASSKAGLGNQPQHF.

About this clonotype itself: At one end the junction does not follow the germline gene, possibly because of a read error. This sequence joins TRBV18 and TRBJ1-6; 9 bases are shared with TRBD1. Germline CDR1 KGHSH, CDR2 LQKENI. The CDR3 has 15 amino acids. CDR3 DNA sequence: TGTGCCAGCTCACCTACCTCGGACAGGGGCTCACCTCTCCACTTT. This encodes CASSPTSDRGSPLHF.

This clonotype has only a few counts. The V call is TRBV28, the J call TRBJ2-3; the match to TRBD1 covers 7 bases. CDR1 and CDR2 (germline): MDHEN, SYDVKM. V gave up 6 bases and J gave up 3 bases; unmatched junction bases: 12. The CDR3 sequence is 16 residues long. DNA for the CDR3: TGTGCCAGCAGCCTCGACAGGGCATTGGGGACAGATACGCAGTATTTT. Its translation is CASSLDRALGTDTQYF.

This clonotype was counted only a few times. The rearrangement joins TRBV6-5 to TRBJ2-7; 8 bases align to TRBD1. CDR1 MNHEY and CDR2 SVGAGI come from the germline V gene. CDR3 length: 14 residues. The V segment lost 8 bases and the J segment 2 bases; nucleotides outside the gene matches: 8. CDR3: CASRPGQGTYEQYF. In DNA form, the CDR3 reads TGTGCCAGCCGACCCGGACAGGGAACCTACGAGCAGTACTTC.

The chain is built from TRBV18 and TRBJ1-1; TRBD1 aligns across 7 bases. Germline trimming cut 7 bases from V and 8 bases from J; bases unmatched to any gene: 19. The CDR3 sequence is 16 residues long. Looked up from germline, CDR1 is KGHSH and CDR2 is LQKENI. CDR3 sequence (DNA): TGTGCCAGCTTTCCTAGGACAGGTCGGGGTGAGAGGGAAGCTTTCTTT. Protein product: CASFPRTGRGEREAFF.

This clonotype has a handful of counts. J is TRBJ2-7 and V is TRBV20-1; maybe TRBD2 (6 bases). The end of the DNA aligns better with TRBJ2-5, so the J call may be wrong. The length of the CDR3 is 13 residues. From germline, CDR1 is DFQATT and CDR2 SNEGSKA (reference sequence). Written as DNA, the CDR3 is TGCAGTGGACCCGGGGGAATTGGGGAGACCCAGTACTTC. This gives the protein CSGPGGIGETQYF.

This chain links TRBV4-1 with TRBJ2-1; 14 bases map to TRBD2. This CDR3 comprises 20 residues. CDR1 and CDR2 (germline): MGHRA, YSYEKL. V trimming: 0 bases; J trimming: 6 bases; junction bases outside the gene matches: 13. The CDR3 coding sequence is TGCGCCAGCAGCCAAGAGGGACTAGCGGGGGCCATCACTAGTACCAATGAGCAGTTCTTC. This encodes CASSQEGLAGAITSTNEQFF.

The V gene is TRBV3-1, the J gene TRBJ1-1; no reliable D call. The CDR3 has 13 amino acids. Germline assignment: CDR1 LGHDT and CDR2 YNNKEL (reference sequence). The V end was cut by 4 bases, the J end by 1 base, with 7 bases between. CDR3 sequence: CASSPFSNTEAFF. CDR3 bases: TGTGCCAGCAGCCCCTTTTCGAACACTGAAGCTTTCTTT.

CDR3 coding DNA: TGCAGCGTTGAGGCGAGGGGACAGGGGGGCACTGAAGCTTTCTTT. It is translated as CSVEARGQGGTEAFF. V and J are TRBV29-1 and TRBJ1-1; TRBD1 aligns across 11 bases. The germline CDR1 and CDR2 sequences are SQVTM and ANQGSEA. The CDR3 runs to 15 residues. V lost 3 bases to trimming and J lost 4 bases; unmatched junction nucleotides: 7.

About this clonotype: A much bigger clone sits one base away, suggesting this may be a read error. The V and J genes are TRBV6-6 and TRBJ2-7; 7 bases are shared with TRBD1. Germline trimming cut 2 bases from V and 3 bases from J; bases unmatched to any gene: 4. Germline V gives CDR1 MNHNY, CDR2 SVGAGI (reference sequence). The CDR3 is 14 amino acids. The CDR3 reads CASSYRAGGYEQYF. Written as DNA, the CDR3 is TGTGCCAGCAGTTACCGGGCAGGGGGCTACGAGCAGTACTTC.

The rearrangement links TRBV7-9 to TRBJ1-1, with D unresolved. Germline lookup yields CDR1 SEHNR and CDR2 FQNEAQ (reference sequence). There are 15 residues in the CDR3. V shed 2 bases and J shed 11 bases, with 21 bases lying between them. CDR3 nucleotides: TGTGCCAGCAGCTTAATGGAAGAGCATCTCGTCTCGGCTTTCTTT. It encodes CASSLMEEHLVSAFF.

The V gene is TRBV7-8, the J gene TRBJ2-1; the match to TRBD2 covers 8 bases. Germline assignment: CDR1 SGHVS and CDR2 FQNEAQ. This CDR3 has 17 amino acids. With V trimmed by 2 bases and J by 4 bases, 10 bases remained unmatched. Here the CDR3 reads CASSLPSGGAEYNEQFF. In DNA, the CDR3 is TGTGCCAGCAGCTTACCCAGCGGGGGCGCGGAATACAATGAGCAGTTCTTC.

The rearrangement uses TRBV20-1 and TRBJ2-1; 11 bases fit TRBD2. Germline CDR1 reads DFQATT; CDR2 reads SNEGSKA (reference sequence). J was trimmed by 7 bases and V by 5 bases; bases with no gene match: 10. The CDR3 loop spans 15 amino acids. The CDR3: CSAPGGLAAHNEQFF. The CDR3 nucleotides are TGCAGTGCTCCCGGGGGACTAGCGGCACATAATGAGCAGTTCTTC.

V usage is TRBV9 and J usage is TRBJ2-7; possible D gene TRBD1, 6 bases. The V and J ends lost 4 bases and 7 bases respectively, with 21 bases between them. The CDR3 is 15 amino acids. The germline gives CDR1 SGDLS, CDR2 YYNGEE. The CDR3 is CASSPQGQSYNEQYF. The DNA of the CDR3 is TGTGCCAGCAGCCCCCAGGGGCAGTCGTACAATGAGCAGTACTTC.

This clonotype has a handful of counts. The V gene is TRBV20-1, the J gene TRBJ2-7; 11 bases align to TRBD2. V gave up 0 bases and J gave up 7 bases; unmatched junction bases: 14. Germline V gives CDR1 DFQATT, CDR2 SNEGSKA (reference sequence). This CDR3 comprises 17 residues. CDR3 coding DNA: TGCAGTGCTAGAGATTATCTAGCGGGGGGCAGCTACAATGAGCAGTACTTC. It specifies CSARDYLAGGSYNEQYF.

This clonotype was detected only a few times. The rearrangement links TRBV7-9 to TRBJ2-3; D gene ambiguous. The germline gives CDR1 SEHNR, CDR2 FQNEAQ (reference sequence). This CDR3 is built from 12 residues. V lost 5 bases and J lost 7, with 10 bases in between. The CDR3 region has the DNA TGTGCCAGCAGCAGACGGGCTTATACGCAGTATTTT. Translated, it gives CASSRRAYTQYF.

This clonotype has a handful of counts. The chain links TRBV12-3 or TRBV12-4 to TRBJ2-7, with TRBD1 matching over 11 bases. The CDR3 sequence is 15 residues long. V shed 5 bases, J shed 5 bases, and the junction held 8 bases outside the gene matches. DNA for the CDR3: TGTGCCAGCAGTAATGGACAGGGGGCGAACGACGAGCAGTACTTC. Residues: CASSNGQGANDEQYF.

This clonotype occurred many times. The chain carries TRBV5-1 and TRBJ1-1, with no clear D. The ends were cut back, 1 base at V and 2 bases at J, with 6 bases in the middle. The germline V gene encodes CDR1 SGHRS and CDR2 YFSETQ. The CDR3 consists of 13 residues. CDR3 in amino acids: CASSLMGNTEAFF. CDR3 sequence (DNA): TGCGCCAGCAGCTTGATGGGCAACACTGAAGCTTTCTTT.

The rearrangement uses TRBV20-1 and TRBJ2-1; tentatively, D is TRBD1 or TRBD2 (5 bases each). V was shortened by 0 bases and J by 2 bases, with 11 bases between the two germline ends. Germline lookup yields CDR1 DFQATT and CDR2 SNEGSKA (reference sequence). This CDR3 comprises 15 residues. The CDR3 loop reads CSARDLGTAYNEQFF. The CDR3 nucleotides read TGCAGTGCTAGAGATCTCGGGACCGCCTACAATGAGCAGTTCTTC.

This chain connects TRBV21-1 to TRBJ2-7; TRBD2 was called by the table and not checked on the DNA. TRBV21-1 is designated a pseudogene. The CDR3 consists of 16 residues. CDR3 sequence: CASSKGLRAGRYEQYF. CDR3 sequence (DNA): TGTGCCAGCAGCAAAGGTCTTCGGGCGGGCCGCTACGAGCAGTACTTC.

This clonotype was observed a few times. The chain carries TRBV12-3 or TRBV12-4 and TRBJ2-5; TRBD2 matches at 7 bases. J was trimmed by 1 base and V by 3 bases; bases with no gene match: 2. The CDR3 has 14 amino acids. The CDR3 protein is CASSFGGSQETQYF. The CDR3 nucleotides are TGTGCCAGCAGTTTCGGGGGGAGCCAAGAGACCCAGTACTTC.

The chain is built from TRBV29-1 and TRBJ2-1; D uncertain. The J call could be wrong; TRBJ2-7 is a better fit for the DNA end. Germline V lookup: CDR1 SQVTM, CDR2 ANQGSEA. The CDR3 has 12 amino acids. The CDR3 spells CSVDRQYNEQYF. Here the CDR3 DNA reads TGCAGCGTTGATAGGCAGTACAATGAGCAGTACTTC.

This clonotype was recorded at least ten times. This chain joins TRBV11-2 and TRBJ2-3; D is possibly TRBD2 (5 bases). The CDR3 spans 14 residues. CDR1 and CDR2 from the germline V gene are SGHAT and FQNNGV. Trimming shortened V by 1 base and J by 3 bases, and 8 bases separated the two germline ends. The CDR3 bases are TGTGCCAGCAGCTTAGGGCCGGGAACAGATACGCAGTATTTT. It is translated as CASSLGPGTDTQYF.

Remarks on this clonotype: This may stem from a read error, because a much larger clone lies one nucleotide away. The chain has TRBV28 and TRBJ1-2; D is uncertain. Per germline, CDR1 MDHEN and CDR2 SYDVKM. This CDR3 has 14 amino acids. CDR3 sequence (DNA): TGTGACAGCAGTTTAAGTCGGAGGGACTATGGCTACACCTTC. Translating it yields CDSSLSRRDYGYTF.